This TCR beta chain was captured in a study of human CD4 T cells and Enterobacteriaceae. All CD4+ cells other than CD45RA+CCR7+CD95- naive cells were sorted as memory, over 95% pure. CD4+ T cells and monocytes were enriched with CD4 and CD14 microbeads. Ex vivo total memory CD4+ samples were deeply sequenced, detecting one cell in 200,000. Assay: immunoSEQ multiplex PCR; the TCRdb copy retains only in-frame clones and omits some. Found here are under 35,000 clones, 70% to 85% of them singletons; the top ten hold 1.5% to 2%. V was clipped by 4 bases and J by 4 bases, with 5 bases between them. The CDR3 is made up of 11 amino acids. The germline V gene has CDR1 MNHNS and CDR2 SASEGT.

The chain links TRBV6-1 to TRBJ2-7; D unclear. The sample consisted of memory CD4+ T cells from blood. The sequence was obtained from a human donor in good health. CDR3 bases: TGTGCCAGCAGTGCCATATACGAGCAGTACTTC. It is translated as CASSAIYEQYF.